At least ten counts were recorded for the clone carrying this T cell receptor (beta chain). Its antigen is currently unknown. Genomic DNA provided the template from which TCR beta VDJ and CDR3 profiles were obtained. TCRdb re-derived calls from the reads in MiXCR, one entry per CDR3 protein. This sample has under 150,000 distinct CDR3 sequences, with more than 35% found just once. The data stem from a study of CD8+CD57+ T cells in acquired aplastic anemia. Looking at the study overall: The DNA of sorted CD4+ and CD8+ cells averaged 3.2 ug. Sequencing produced an average of about 10.8 million reads per healthy donor for CD4+ cells. Study-level results: Shared by patients and controls, roughly 28 CD8+ CDR3s were abundant in patients. Patient and control CD8+ Simpson's diversity was not significantly different.

The receptor was derived from a human donor in good health, serving as a control. The sequenced material came from sorted CD4+, CD8+, or CD8+CD57+ T cells (not recorded which) from PBMCs.

The CDR3 protein is CASRPRYGGYEQYF. CDR3 in DNA: TGTGCCAGTAGGCCCCGGTACGGAGGGTACGAGCAGTACTTC. The gene calls are TRBV19 and TRBJ2-7; D might be TRBD2 (6 bases). V was pared by 6 bases and J by 4 bases, with 16 bases between. CDR3 size: 14 residues. Germline loops: CDR1 LNHDA, CDR2 SQIVND (reference sequence).